This section outlines one TCR beta chain sequence together with its context. Germline assignment: CDR1 SGHRS and CDR2 YFSETQ. Trimming pared 5 bases from V and 2 bases from J, leaving 18 bases between. The CDR3 is made up of 16 amino acids. The data were taken from a study of blood T cells in healthy people across ages. PCR was performed a second time for about 7 to 11 cycles using a sample-barcoded 5' primer and a J-beta primer mix. From the 5' RACE reads, TCRdb called clonotypes with MiXCR, one entry per CDR3 protein. The table includes hundreds of thousands of distinct CDR3 sequences, about 54% detected once.

The material sequenced was blood. This TCR was sampled from a man aged 60 to 69 in good health. This chain uses TRBV5-1 with TRBJ2-3; possible D gene TRBD2, 5 bases. CDR3 protein: CASRRTAAGHTDTQYF. CDR3 nucleotide sequence: TGCGCCAGCAGGCGGACTGCCGCGGGCCACACAGATACGCAGTATTTT.